These 30 T cell receptor beta chains were all obtained from the same sample, sequenced in a study of T cell repertoires in cytomegalovirus infection. MiXCR, run by TCRdb on the reads, gives a single entry per CDR3 protein. The repertoire consists of a few hundred thousand distinct CDR3 sequences, with over 15% occurring once and the leading ten covering 8.7%. The source material was PBMCs. The receptors originated from a human donor in good health (CMV status not recorded). Some clones in this sample may be carry-over from other donors' samples.

This clonotype was found a few times. This sequence joins TRBV20-1 and TRBJ2-7; D might be TRBD1 or TRBD2, each matching 5 bases. The V and J ends lost 3 bases and 5 bases respectively, with 14 bases between them. Germline CDR1 and CDR2: DFQATT and SNEGSKA (reference sequence). This CDR3 spans 13 amino acids. For the CDR3, the DNA is TGCAGTGCTAGTGGGGGATTTACAGACGAGCAGTACTTC. Translation: CSASGGFTDEQYF.

V gene TRBV7-6 combines with J gene TRBJ2-7; D not resolved. There are 15 residues in the CDR3. CDR1 is SGHVS, CDR2 FNYEAQ, per germline. V was trimmed by 1 base and J by 2 bases, leaving 12 bases between them. This chain's CDR3 is CASSLEAPRPYEQYF. For the CDR3, the DNA is TGTGCCAGCAGCTTAGAGGCCCCCCGACCCTACGAGCAGTACTTC.

This chain's CDR3 is CASSLAQLRMDNEQFF. The CDR3 DNA reads TGTGCCAGCAGCTTAGCCCAGCTAAGAATGGACAATGAGCAGTTCTTC. The chain uses TRBV7-9 and TRBJ2-1; no clear D. Trimming took off 0 bases at V and 5 bases at J, with 14 bases between the two ends. This CDR3 spans 16 amino acids. Germline V gene lookup returns CDR1 SEHNR and CDR2 FQNEAQ (reference sequence).

The genes are TRBV27 and TRBJ1-6; 7 bases line up with TRBD1. Germline values: CDR1 MNHEY, CDR2 SMNVEV (reference sequence). CDR3 length: 16 amino acids. Trimming at V came to 6 bases and at J to 13 bases, leaving 18 bases not matched to a gene. The CDR3 here is CASSIYTTGARTPLHF. Here the CDR3 DNA reads TGTGCCAGCAGCATATACACCACAGGGGCCAGAACCCCCCTCCACTTT.

J is TRBJ1-1 and V is TRBV7-9; no firm D call. This CDR3 spans 13 amino acids. Germline loops: CDR1 SEHNR, CDR2 FQNEAQ (reference sequence). With 7 bases removed from V and 1 base from J, the gap between germline ends came to 10 bases. The CDR3: CASNLDGNTEAFF. CDR3 coding DNA: TGTGCCAGCAACCTGGATGGGAACACTGAAGCTTTCTTT.

V gene TRBV7-2 combines with J gene TRBJ2-1, with TRBD1 matching 8 bases. This CDR3 region has 15 residues. Germline assignment: CDR1 SGHTA and CDR2 FQGNSA. The ends lost 1 base at V and 8 bases at J; junction bases unmatched: 7. Here the CDR3 reads CASSLGQGRQYEQFF. DNA of the CDR3: TGTGCCAGCAGCTTAGGACAGGGGCGGCAATATGAGCAGTTCTTC.

This chain links TRBV20-1 with TRBJ1-5; D unresolved. V lost 4 bases and J lost 0, with 7 bases in between. Germline CDR1 is DFQATT and CDR2 is SNEGSKA (reference sequence). The CDR3 covers 13 residues. This CDR3 is CSATRDSNQPQHF. CDR3 coding DNA: TGCAGTGCTACTCGGGATAGCAATCAGCCCCAGCATTTT.

V usage is TRBV10-3 and J usage is TRBJ2-1, with D possibly TRBD2 on 5 matching bases. From germline, CDR1 is ENHRY and CDR2 SYGVKD. This CDR3 is built from 15 residues. Trimming left V 6 bases short and J 0 bases short, with 12 bases between. As DNA, the CDR3 is TGTGCCATCAGCCGGACTTCGAGCTCCTACAATGAGCAGTTCTTC. Its translation is CAISRTSSSYNEQFF.

The V and J genes are TRBV4-1 and TRBJ1-2; D is ambiguous. Trimming removed 4 bases from V and 1 base from J, with 10 bases in between. Germline assignment: CDR1 MGHRA and CDR2 YSYEKL. CDR3 length: 14 residues. The CDR3 protein is CASSPSKGNYGYTF. CDR3 DNA: TGCGCCAGCAGCCCAAGCAAGGGTAACTATGGCTACACCTTC.

The table lists this clonotype with a few counts. The rearrangement links TRBV6-5 to TRBJ2-6; D gene unclear. The CDR3 sequence is 14 residues long. V was shortened by 2 bases and J by 2 bases, with 4 bases between the two germline ends. CDR1 is MNHEY, CDR2 SVGAGI, per germline. The CDR3 reads CASSYTPGANVLTF. CDR3 sequence (DNA): TGTGCCAGCAGTTACACCCCTGGGGCCAACGTCCTGACTTTC.

This clonotype was counted a few times. This rearrangement joins TRBV6-1 to TRBJ1-2; D ambiguous. Germline lookup yields CDR1 MNHNS and CDR2 SASEGT. Between the trimmed V and J ends, which lost 8 bases and 2 bases, there was a span of 12 bases. This CDR3 contains 13 residues. CDR3 loop: CASEVDGNYGYTF. The DNA of the CDR3 is TGTGCCAGCGAAGTCGACGGGAACTATGGCTACACCTTC.

In its sample, this clonotype was seen many times. This chain connects TRBV12-3 or TRBV12-4 to TRBJ1-1; tentatively, D is TRBD1 (6 bases). This CDR3 spans 14 amino acids. With 6 bases removed from V and 1 base from J, the gap between germline ends came to 12 bases. The CDR3 nucleotides are TGTGCCAGCAGCCCGGGACAACCGAACACTGAAGCTTTCTTT. Translated, it gives CASSPGQPNTEAFF.

The CDR3 here is CASSLVPISSSSTDTQYF. As DNA, the CDR3 is TGTGCCAGCAGCTTAGTGCCGATATCGAGTTCTAGCACAGATACGCAGTATTTT. V gene TRBV7-8 combines with J gene TRBJ2-3; D call uncertain. V shed 1 base and J shed 0 bases, with 17 bases lying between them. Germline V CDR1 and CDR2: SGHVS, FQNEAQ. CDR3 length: 18 amino acids. The whole variable domain, filled in from reference TRBV7-8 and TRBJ2-3, reads GAGVSQSPRYKVAKRGQDVALRCDPISGHVSLFWYQQALGQGPEFLTYFQNEAQLDKSGLPSDRFFAERPEGSVSTLKIQRTQQEDSAVYLCASSLVPISSSSTDTQYFGPGTRLTVL.

This clonotype has ten or more counts. J is TRBJ1-4 and V is TRBV7-2, with D maybe TRBD1 (6 bases). Germline V CDR1 and CDR2: SGHTA, FQGNSA. CDR3 size: 15 residues. The V gene lost 3 bases and the J gene lost 7 bases, with 15 bases spanning the gap. This chain's CDR3 is CASSFGYGGAEKLFF. The CDR3 nucleotides read TGTGCCAGCAGCTTCGGGTACGGGGGGGCTGAAAAACTGTTTTTT.

The genes are TRBV29-1 and TRBJ2-5; TRBD1 is a possible D gene (6 bases). From germline, CDR1 is SQVTM and CDR2 ANQGSEA. The CDR3 has 17 residues. Trimming removed 1 base from V and 0 bases from J, with 18 bases in between. CDR3 protein: CSVEAVMDSPYQETQYF. The CDR3 DNA is TGCAGCGTTGAAGCCGTGATGGACAGCCCGTACCAAGAGACCCAGTACTTC.

There are many counts of this clonotype. The V gene is TRBV2, the J gene TRBJ1-5, with D unclear. V shed 4 bases and J shed 4 bases, with 8 bases lying between them. Germline assignment: CDR1 SNHLY and CDR2 FYNNEI. The CDR3 is 13 residues long. DNA of the CDR3: TGTGCCAGCAGTGGGGCGGGGAATCAGCCCCAGCATTTT. This gives the protein CASSGAGNQPQHF.

CDR3 region: CASRTQGALGTGELFF. In DNA form, the CDR3 reads TGCGCCAGCAGAACCCAGGGGGCGCTTGGGACCGGGGAGCTGTTTTTT. The chain is built from TRBV4-1 and TRBJ2-2, with 8 bases that match TRBD1. V lost 6 bases and J lost 5; bases outside the gene matches: 11. Germline-derived CDR1 and CDR2 are MGHRA and YSYEKL. The CDR3 extends over 16 amino acids.

There are many counts of this clonotype. The chain has TRBV7-2 and TRBJ1-1, with D perhaps matching TRBD1 (6 bases). Germline CDR1 and CDR2: SGHTA and FQGNSA. The CDR3 contains 15 residues. With 1 base removed from V and 6 bases from J, the gap between germline ends came to 15 bases. CDR3 nucleotide sequence: TGTGCCAGCAGCTTAGTCTTATGGGGGGCCGCTGAAGCTTTCTTT. Its translation is CASSLVLWGAAEAFF.

Ten or more counts support this clonotype. The genes are TRBV5-1 and TRBJ2-2; possibly TRBD1 for D (5 bases). The CDR3 has 15 residues. Germline loops: CDR1 SGHRS, CDR2 YFSETQ. Trimming took 0 bases from V and 7 from J, leaving 13 bases between them. CDR3 amino acids: CASSLGWTGHGELFF. The CDR3 nucleotides are TGCGCCAGCAGCTTGGGGTGGACCGGACACGGGGAGCTGTTTTTT.

This clonotype came up many times. The V and J genes are TRBV7-9 and TRBJ2-1, with D perhaps TRBD2 (6 bases). The V gene's germline CDR1 is SEHNR and CDR2 FQNEAQ (reference sequence). V was shortened by 0 bases and J by 0 bases, with 21 bases between the two germline ends. The CDR3 totals 20 residues. CDR3 residues: CASSLALAEEGLSSYNEQFF. CDR3 sequence (DNA): TGTGCCAGCAGCTTAGCACTAGCAGAGGAGGGCCTCAGCTCCTACAATGAGCAGTTCTTC.

Written as DNA, the CDR3 is TGTGCCAGCAGCGTAGCAGGGGGCCCCTCCTACAATGAGCAGTTCTTC. It encodes CASSVAGGPSYNEQFF. The rearrangement uses TRBV9 and TRBJ2-1; 8 nucleotides line up with TRBD1. Germline V lookup: CDR1 SGDLS, CDR2 YYNGEE. The CDR3 totals 16 residues. Trimming took 0 bases from V and 0 from J; bases not matched to a gene: 2.

This clonotype has more than one count but fewer than ten. The V and J genes are TRBV10-3 and TRBJ1-1; 10 positions match TRBD1. From germline, CDR1 is ENHRY and CDR2 SYGVKD. This CDR3 comprises 13 residues. The J segment lost 6 bases and the V segment lost 4 bases, leaving 2 bases of the junction unmatched. The DNA for the CDR3 is TGTGCCATCAGTGGGACAGGGGGGCCTGAAGCTTTCTTT. It yields the protein CAISGTGGPEAFF.

This clonotype was counted between two and nine times. This chain links TRBV18 with TRBJ2-1; D could derive from TRBD1 or TRBD2 (5 bases each). This CDR3 is 16 amino acids long. Germline values: CDR1 KGHSH, CDR2 LQKENI. The V end lost 3 bases, the J end lost 0 bases, and 12 bases lay between the germline ends. CDR3 amino acids: CASSPTRGSSYNEQFF. The CDR3 DNA follows: TGTGCCAGCTCACCCACTAGGGGTAGCTCCTACAATGAGCAGTTCTTC.

V and J are TRBV6-2 or TRBV6-3 and TRBJ1-1, with D hard to call. The germline gives CDR1 MNHEY, CDR2 SVGEGT. This CDR3 comprises 12 residues. The V end was cut by 5 bases, the J end by 6 bases, with 10 bases between. CDR3 sequence (DNA): TGTGCCAGCAGTACGTCCCGGCCTGAAGCTTTCTTT. Amino acid sequence: CASSTSRPEAFF.

Many counts were recorded for this clonotype. The chain links TRBV7-2 to TRBJ2-3; TRBD2 matches 7 bases. The V gene's germline CDR1 is SGHTA and CDR2 FQGNSA. Losses at the gene ends were 2 bases for V and 4 bases for J; bases not matched to a gene: 12. The CDR3 length is 17 residues. The DNA of the CDR3 is TGTGCCAGCAGCTTATATCCAGACGCGAGCGGGGCAGATACGCAGTATTTT. Residues: CASSLYPDASGADTQYF.

This clonotype was found a few times. This rearrangement joins TRBV18 to TRBJ1-1, with D uncertain. V lost 0 bases, J lost 3 bases, and 5 bases lay in between. This CDR3 contains 13 residues. Germline CDR1 reads KGHSH; CDR2 reads LQKENI. DNA for the CDR3: TGTGCCAGCTCACCACCGTCAGACACTGAAGCTTTCTTT. Its translation is CASSPPSDTEAFF.

This clonotype appeared a few times. This chain links TRBV6-2 or TRBV6-3 with TRBJ2-1, with 8 bases that match TRBD2. In germline, CDR1 is MNHEY, CDR2 SVGEGT. This CDR3 is built from 17 residues. V shed 4 bases and J 4 bases; nucleotides not matched to a gene: 12. Written as DNA, the CDR3 is TGTGCCAGCAGTTTCTCCGTTACGGGGGGGCCTTACAATGAGCAGTTCTTC. Protein product: CASSFSVTGGPYNEQFF.

The chain uses TRBV2 and TRBJ2-5; D might be TRBD1 or TRBD2, each matching 5 bases. From germline, CDR1 is SNHLY and CDR2 FYNNEI. Trimming stripped 5 bases from V and 5 bases from J, with 15 bases between. CDR3 length: 14 amino acids. CDR3 DNA sequence: TGTGCCAGCAGTCTAGAGGGACGGTGGGAGACCCAGTACTTC. It is translated as CASSLEGRWETQYF.

Note on this clonotype: One end of the junction is discordant with germline, which a read error may explain. V and J are TRBV27 and TRBJ2-2; 7 bases align to TRBD2. The length of the CDR3 is 14 residues. Germline V gives CDR1 MNHEY, CDR2 SMNVEV (reference sequence). The DNA for the CDR3 is TGTCCCAGCAGTTTGCGGGGACTAACCGGGGAGCTGTTTTTT. Its translation is CPSSLRGLTGELFF.

This clonotype turned up a few times. This chain joins TRBV2 and TRBJ1-1; D is uncertain. Germline V lookup: CDR1 SNHLY, CDR2 FYNNEI. The V end lost 2 bases, the J end lost 9 bases, and 13 bases lay between the germline ends. The CDR3 covers 13 residues. CDR3 sequence reads: CASSEKGQTQAFF. The CDR3 region has the DNA TGTGCCAGCAGTGAAAAGGGTCAGACTCAAGCTTTCTTT.